Listed below are T cell receptor beta chains from one sample, sequenced in a study of cytomegalovirus exposure and HLA in healthy donors. The data were produced by immunoSEQ multiplex PCR, yet TCRdb's version contains in-frame clones alone and is incomplete. In the table there are fewer than 250,000 clones, over 75% of which are singletons. What was sequenced was PBMCs. Receptors originate from a human donor in good health. CDR3s include the opening cysteine and the closing phenylalanine or tryptophan. The order of the fields is D gene, J gene, V gene, clone size, CDR3 protein, CDR3 DNA. D genes are given only for firm matches. Clone size appears in some rows only: once, few, many, or a class for an expanded clone.

- TRBJ2-2 TRBV5-5 - CASQVQNTGELFF TGTGCCAGCCAAGTACAGAACACCGGGGAGCTGTTTTTT
TRBD2 TRBJ2-7 TRBV4-1 - CASSRVTSGRFYEQYF TGCGCCAGCAGCCGAGTGACTAGCGGGAGATTCTACGAGCAGTACTTC
TRBD1 TRBJ1-2 TRBV28 - CASQIPGTGSGYTF TGTGCCAGTCAAATACCCGGGACAGGGAGTGGCTACACCTTC
TRBD1 TRBJ2-1 TRBV5-4 - CASSLTGGINNEQFF TGTGCCAGCAGCCTGACAGGGGGCATTAACAATGAGCAGTTCTTC
- TRBJ2-5 TRBV23-1 - CASSHPSGGRGETQYF TGCGCCAGCAGCCACCCGTCCGGTGGGAGAGGAGAGACCCAGTACTTC
TRBD1 TRBJ1-4 TRBV4-1 - CASSQVIRGTARGDEKLFF TGCGCCAGCAGCCAAGTCATAAGAGGGACAGCTCGGGGAGATGAAAAACTGTTTTTT
TRBD1 TRBJ2-7 TRBV11-2 few CASSQGQGRGYEQYF TGTGCCAGCAGCCAAGGACAGGGAAGGGGGTACGAGCAGTACTTC
- TRBJ1-4 TRBV4-3 - CASSQGAGFNEKLFF TGCGCCAGCAGCCAAGGGGCAGGGTTTAATGAAAAACTGTTTTTT
TRBD2 TRBJ2-1 TRBV7-6 few CASSSGLAGINEQFF TGTGCCAGCAGCTCGGGACTAGCGGGGATCAATGAGCAGTTCTTC
TRBD1 TRBJ1-1 TRBV4-1 - CASSGQGTAAEAFF TGCGCCAGCAGCGGACAGGGTACGGCCGCTGAAGCTTTCTTT
- TRBJ2-7 TRBV6-1 once CASSDQGVSAYEQYF TGTGCCAGCAGTGACCAAGGGGTCTCGGCCTACGAGCAGTACTTC
TRBD2 TRBJ2-5 TRBV7-3 - CASSRAGGEETQYF TGTGCCAGCAGTCGAGCGGGAGGAGAAGAGACCCAGTACTTC
TRBD1 TRBJ1-2 TRBV27 - CASRILGTGNLNYGYTF TGTGCCAGCAGGATCTTAGGGACAGGCAATTTGAACTATGGCTACACCTTC
TRBD2 TRBJ2-3 TRBV29-1 - CSVTFTGTSGRGGTQYF TGCAGCGTTACTTTTACCGGGACTAGCGGGAGGGGCGGTACGCAGTATTTT
- TRBJ2-1 TRBV6-5 - CASTYDLGAVKEFF TGTGCCAGCACGTACGACTTAGGGGCTGTCAAGGAGTTCTTC
- TRBJ1-4 TRBV30 - CAWRGGNEKLFF TGTGCCTGGAGGGGGGGTAATGAAAAACTGTTTTTT
TRBD2 TRBJ2-5 TRBV6-5 - CASSYGAGVETQYF TGTGCCAGCAGTTATGGAGCGGGAGTAGAGACCCAGTACTTC
- TRBJ2-5 TRBV7-5 - CARSPQGGQETQYF TGTGCCAGAAGCCCACAGGGGGGCCAAGAGACCCAGTACTTC
- TRBJ2-1 TRBV2 - CASSELVSPVGQFF TGTGCCAGCAGTGAATTAGTCTCCCCGGTTGGGCAGTTCTTC
- TRBJ2-1 TRBV28 - CASSLSYGEQFF TGTGCCAGCAGTCTTTCCTATGGTGAGCAGTTCTTC
- TRBJ2-7 TRBV21-1 - CARGKPKDRTDSYEQYF TGTGCCAGGGGTAAACCAAAGGATAGGACAGACTCCTACGAGCAGTACTTC
TRBD1 TRBJ2-5 TRBV4-3 - CASSPSDRGRETQYF TGCGCCAGCAGCCCGAGCGACAGGGGGCGTGAGACCCAGTACTTC
- TRBJ2-5 TRBV28 once CASSFAGRAQETQYF TGTGCCAGCAGTTTCGCAGGCAGGGCACAAGAGACCCAGTACTTC
TRBD2 TRBJ2-1 TRBV4-1 - CASSQEWGGEQFF TGCGCCAGCAGCCAAGAGTGGGGGGGTGAGCAGTTCTTC
TRBD2 TRBJ2-7 TRBV5-1 - CASSSGGLAAYEQYF TGCGCCAGCAGCTCGGGTGGACTAGCGGCTTACGAGCAGTACTTC
- TRBJ1-2 TRBV13 - CASSLNTGRYDGYTF TGTGCCAGCAGCTTAAATACAGGGCGGTATGATGGCTACACCTTC
- TRBJ2-7 TRBV30 - CAWSNLPYEQYF TGTGCCTGGAGTAACTTACCCTACGAGCAGTACTTC
- TRBJ2-1 TRBV7-9 few CASSFQKQFF TGTGCCAGCAGCTTCCAAAAGCAGTTCTTC
- TRBJ1-2 TRBV4-3 - CASSQGPMQVRGDGYTF TGCGCCAGCAGCCAAGGTCCGATGCAGGTCCGCGGGGATGGCTACACCTTC
TRBD1 TRBJ1-1 TRBV10-3 few CAISAGQGLTEAFF TGTGCCATCAGTGCCGGACAGGGCCTCACTGAAGCTTTCTTT
TRBD1 TRBJ2-3 TRBV9 - CASSDHRTGSDTQYF TGTGCCAGCAGCGATCACAGGACAGGGTCAGATACGCAGTATTTT
TRBD1 TRBJ2-5 TRBV29-1 once CSVEGTRDRALLQETQYF TGCAGCGTGGAGGGGACCCGGGACAGGGCTTTACTCCAAGAGACCCAGTACTTC